These 15 T cell receptor beta chains originate from one sample sequenced in a study of T cell repertoires in cytomegalovirus infection. Each CDR3 protein gets one entry after TCRdb re-called the reads with MiXCR. Counted here are about 890,000 distinct CDR3 sequences, roughly 30% occurring once; the ten biggest clones make up 13%. These receptors have no identified antigens. The input for sequencing was cultured CD8+ T cells from PBMCs, taken from culture after CMV antigen stimulation. These receptors all come from a human donor in good health (CMV status not recorded). Some clones in this sample may be carry-over from other donors' samples.

This clonotype has a handful of counts. J is TRBJ1-2 and V is TRBV6-1; the D is unclear. This CDR3 is built from 13 residues. The V gene's germline CDR1 is MNHNS and CDR2 SASEGT. Deletions cut 7 bases from V and 4 bases from J, with 13 bases between. The CDR3, as DNA: TGTGCCAGCACCGACCGGGAACCCTATGGCTACACCTTC. Translating gives CASTDREPYGYTF.

This chain links TRBV13 with TRBJ2-5; 8 positions match TRBD1. With 4 bases clipped from V and 4 bases from J, the junction kept 14 bases outside the gene matches. Germline assignment: CDR1 PRHDT and CDR2 FYEKMQ (reference sequence). This CDR3 is 17 amino acids long. CDR3 region: CASSSPGLDRGGETQYF. In DNA form, the CDR3 reads TGTGCCAGCAGCTCTCCAGGCCTCGACAGGGGTGGAGAGACCCAGTACTTC.

There are a few counts of this clonotype. CDR3 region: CASNIPGLLQETQYF. CDR3 bases: TGTGCCAGCAACATCCCGGGACTTTTACAAGAGACCCAGTACTTC. The rearrangement links TRBV6-8 to TRBJ2-5; perhaps TRBD2 as D (6 bases). The CDR3 is 15 residues long. The germline V gene encodes CDR1 MNHGY and CDR2 SAAAGT. V was pared by 7 bases and J by 2 bases, with 17 bases between.

The rearrangement joins TRBV7-9 to TRBJ1-4; D not resolved. CDR1 and CDR2 (germline): SEHNR, FQNEAQ (reference sequence). The V end lost 8 bases, the J end lost 5 bases, and 15 bases lay between the germline ends. The CDR3 is 14 residues long. The CDR3, as DNA: TGTGCCAGCTGCTGCTCAGGAAGAAATGAAAAACTGTTTTTT. Translating gives CASCCSGRNEKLFF.

The V and J genes are TRBV20-1 and TRBJ2-5; D is unresolved. This CDR3 is 13 amino acids long. CDR1 and CDR2 from the germline V gene are DFQATT and SNEGSKA (reference sequence). The V end was cut by 2 bases, the J end by 5 bases, with 12 bases between. CDR3 protein: CSARKAPKETQYF. The CDR3 DNA follows: TGCAGTGCTAGAAAAGCGCCTAAGGAGACCCAGTACTTC.

J is TRBJ2-7 and V is TRBV5-6, with D possibly being TRBD1 (5 bases). The CDR3 runs 14 residues. Per the germline V gene, CDR1 is SGHDT and CDR2 is YYEEEE. The V end lost 4 bases, the J end lost 4 bases, and 15 bases lay between the germline ends. The CDR3 DNA follows: TGTGCCAGCAGCGAAGGTAGACAGATATACGAGCAGTACTTC. Translation: CASSEGRQIYEQYF.

Comments on this clonotype: This sequence may be a read error, since a much larger clone differs from it by one base. The chain couples TRBV7-2 to TRBJ2-7; D is undetermined. The V and J ends lost 3 bases and 6 bases respectively, with 12 bases between them. The CDR3 sequence is 13 residues long. In germline, CDR1 is SGHTA, CDR2 FQGNSA. CDR3 coding DNA: TGTGCCAGCAGCTTTACATGGGCAGGCGAGCAGTACGTC. Protein sequence: CASSFTWAGEQYV.

This sequence joins TRBV6-5 and TRBJ1-1; the D is unclear. Trimming took off 2 bases at V and 6 bases at J, with 7 bases between the two ends. CDR1 MNHEY and CDR2 SVGAGI come from the germline V gene. This CDR3 is built from 12 residues. The CDR3 DNA reads as TGTGCCAGCAGTTACATCGGGGCTGAAGCTTTCTTT. Its translation: CASSYIGAEAFF.

In this sample, this clonotype turned up many times. The V gene is TRBV7-6, the J gene TRBJ2-7, with D perhaps TRBD1 (5 bases). V was cut by 3 bases and J by 0 bases, with 12 bases left in between. The CDR3 is made up of 15 amino acids. CDR1 is SGHVS and CDR2 is FNYEAQ in the germline V gene. The DNA of the CDR3 is TGTGCCAGCAGCTTTAGGGGAACCGGCTCCTACGAGCAGTACTTC. Translating gives CASSFRGTGSYEQYF.

This clonotype was counted a few times. The chain links TRBV20-1 to TRBJ1-1; D uncertain. V lost 3 bases and J 11 bases, leaving 16 bases between the germline ends. There are 12 residues in the CDR3. The germline CDR1 and CDR2 sequences are DFQATT and SNEGSKA (reference sequence). In DNA, the CDR3 is TGCAGTGCTAGGGGGTGGGGAGCTGGGGCTTTCTTT. Its translation is CSARGWGAGAFF.

This clonotype was detected a few times. The genes are TRBV7-6 and TRBJ1-3, with 11 bases matching TRBD1. V lost 5 bases and J lost 1; bases outside the gene matches: 10. This CDR3 contains 18 residues. Germline assignment: CDR1 SGHVS and CDR2 FNYEAQ. The CDR3 protein is CASSPSRDRGLSGNTIYF. CDR3 nucleotide sequence: TGTGCCAGCAGCCCCTCCCGGGACAGGGGGTTGTCTGGAAACACCATATATTTT.

Concerning this clonotype itself: Since the CDR3 does not end with the conserved phenylalanine or tryptophan, this likely comes from a read error. The chain employs TRBV5-1 and TRBJ2-1; possible D gene TRBD1, 5 bases. The CDR3 contains 15 residues. Germline loops: CDR1 SGHRS, CDR2 YFSETQ. Trimming left V 4 bases short and J 2 bases short, with 13 bases between. This chain's CDR3 is CASSPLTVPYNEQFS. The CDR3 DNA is TGCGCCAGCAGCCCCTTGACAGTGCCCTACAATGAGCAGTTCTCC.

This clonotype came up a few times. The chain employs TRBV7-4 and TRBJ2-2; D may be TRBD1 or TRBD2 (5 bases each). The CDR3 length is 16 residues. Trimming cost V 5 bases and J 4 bases, with 17 bases left between them. Looked up from germline, CDR1 is SGHVT and CDR2 is SQSDAQ. The CDR3: CASSTEGTRGTGELFF. As DNA, the CDR3 is TGTGCCAGCAGCACCGAGGGGACCCGGGGCACCGGGGAGCTGTTTTTT.

Remarks on this clonotype: Germline and junction disagree at one end, which may indicate a read error. The chain couples TRBV7-2 to TRBJ2-5, with TRBD2 matching 9 bases. CDR1 and CDR2 (germline): SGHTA, FQGNSA. The CDR3 is 15 amino acids. CDR3 amino acids: CASSRRRGGHETQNF. CDR3 coding DNA: TGTGCCAGCAGTCGGCGGCGGGGGGGCCACGAGACCCAGAACTTC.

Remarks on this clonotype: The junction differs from germline at one of its ends, possibly a read error. This chain uses TRBV12-3 or TRBV12-4 with TRBJ2-3; tentative D call: TRBD2 (5 bases). The CDR3 covers 15 residues. CDR3 in DNA: TGTACCAGCAGTTTACTCGGGGTTGGCACAGATACGCAGTATTTT. Its protein product is CTSSLLGVGTDTQYF.